This entry lists 7 T cell receptor beta chains sequenced from one sample in a study of cytomegalovirus exposure and HLA in healthy donors. Researchers ran the PCR with 60 Vbeta and 13 Jbeta primers. Produced via immunoSEQ multiplex PCR; TCRdb's table is partial and in-frame only. The data hold about 190,000 clones, with 79% observed a single time. Input material: PBMCs. The receptors were gathered from a woman aged 18-30 years in good health and CMV-seronegative.

The chain is built from TRBV5-1 and TRBJ1-4; 9 bases map to TRBD1. Germline loops: CDR1 SGHRS, CDR2 YFSETQ. The junction had 13 bases not matched to a gene; V was cut back by 3 bases and J by 7 bases. The CDR3 spans 17 residues. DNA for the CDR3: TGCGCCAGCAGCTCCGGACAGGGGTATCGTTATAGTGAAAAACTGTTTTTT. This encodes CASSSGQGYRYSEKLFF.

The chain uses TRBV11-2 and TRBJ2-7, with D perhaps TRBD1 (5 bases). The germline V gene has CDR1 SGHAT and CDR2 FQNNGV. V lost 3 bases, J lost 3 bases, and 18 bases lay in between. CDR3 size: 16 residues. The CDR3 sequence is CASSFGRVMLGYEQYF. CDR3 sequence (DNA): TGTGCCAGCAGCTTCGGCAGGGTTATGTTGGGCTACGAGCAGTACTTC.

This clone turned up a few times. The chain carries TRBV30 and TRBJ2-7; TRBD2 is a possible D gene (5 bases). Germline V gene lookup returns CDR1 GTSNPN and CDR2 SVGIG (reference sequence). The length of the CDR3 is 13 residues. Trimming took 4 bases from V and 1 from J, leaving 11 bases between them. CDR3 DNA: TGTGCCTGGACCAAAGGGAGATCCTACGAGCAGTACTTC. Its translation: CAWTKGRSYEQYF. Based on the CDR3 plus reference TRBV30 and TRBJ2-7, the full variable domain is SQTIHQWPATLVQPVGSPLSLECTVEGTSNPNLYWYRQAAGRGLQLLFYSVGIGQISSEVPQNLSASRPQDRQFILSSKKLLLSDSGFYLCAWTKGRSYEQYFGPGTRLTVT.

The V and J genes are TRBV19 and TRBJ2-7; TRBD1 aligns across 9 bases. The germline V gene encodes CDR1 LNHDA and CDR2 SQIVND (reference sequence). Germline trimming cut 4 bases from V and 3 bases from J; bases unmatched to any gene: 10. This CDR3 is built from 16 residues. The CDR3 here is CASSTPGQGNGYEQYF. In nucleotides, the CDR3 is TGTGCCAGTAGTACCCCGGGACAGGGTAATGGCTACGAGCAGTACTTC. Combining the CDR3 with reference TRBV19 and TRBJ2-7 gives the whole variable domain DGGITQSPKYLFRKEGQNVTLSCEQNLNHDAMYWYRQDPGQGLRLIYYSQIVNDFQKGDIAEGYSVSREKKESFPLTVTSAQKNPTAFYLCASSTPGQGNGYEQYFGPGTRLTVT.

In this sample, this clone turned up a few times. J is TRBJ2-3 and V is TRBV5-1; 10 nucleotides agree with TRBD1. V trimming: 4 bases; J trimming: 4 bases; junction bases outside the gene matches: 12. CDR1 and CDR2 (germline): SGHRS, YFSETQ. CDR3 length equals 17 residues. CDR3 sequence reads: CASSDTAGQGSPDTQYF. The CDR3 bases are TGCGCCAGCAGCGACACAGCGGGACAGGGGAGCCCAGATACGCAGTATTTT. Using reference TRBV5-1 and TRBJ2-3 for the parts outside the CDR3, the full variable domain is KAGVTQTPRYLIKTRGQQVTLSCSPISGHRSVSWYQQTPGQGLQFLFEYFSETQRNKGNFPGRFSGRQFSNSRSEMNVSTLELGDSALYLCASSDTAGQGSPDTQYFGPGTRLTVL.

This clone was found once. The CDR3 spells CASYGGTAGGSPQHF. For the CDR3, the DNA is TGTGCCAGTTATGGAGGGACAGCCGGGGGATCGCCCCAGCATTTT. The chain combines TRBV19 with TRBJ1-5, with 7 bases matching TRBD1. The length of the CDR3 is 15 residues. The V segment lost 8 bases and the J segment 9 bases; nucleotides outside the gene matches: 16. Germline CDR1 LNHDA, CDR2 SQIVND (reference sequence).

This clone has only a few counts. This chain uses TRBV4-2 with TRBJ2-7; D might be TRBD2 (6 bases). The germline V gene encodes CDR1 LGHNA and CDR2 YNFKEQ. The CDR3 covers 15 residues. Trimming left V 4 bases short and J 0 bases short, with 13 bases between. CDR3: CASSPITRDSYEQYF. The CDR3, as DNA: TGTGCCAGCAGCCCGATCACGCGGGACTCCTACGAGCAGTACTTC.